The 5 T cell receptor beta chains below were found in one sample sequenced in a study of blood T cell repertoires in COVID-19 (dated by TCRdb to between 2020 and 2021). Library construction relied on the immunoSEQ multiplex PCR assay. Not all clones reach the TCRdb copy of this immuneACCESS table, which keeps in-frame sequences only. Checked studies attribute under half of the gap to unresolved V genes and leave the rest unexplained. Recorded for this sample are around 250,000 clones; approximately 88% of them occurred a single time. Around 3.1% of the sample is in the top ten clones. Material: PBMCs or T cells enriched from blood (not recorded which). The receptors were sampled from a woman in her forties who had been exposed to COVID-19.

J is TRBJ1-1 and V is TRBV9; no reliable D call. Trimming removed 2 bases at V and 1 base at J, with 9 bases between. Germline V lookup: CDR1 SGDLS, CDR2 YYNGEE. CDR3 length: 14 residues. The CDR3 is CASSVSWQNTEAFF. CDR3 coding DNA: TGTGCCAGCAGCGTTTCGTGGCAGAACACTGAAGCTTTCTTT.

The chain has TRBV5-1 and TRBJ2-7; D gene uncertain. V lost 0 bases to trimming and J lost 2 bases, with 6 bases between them. CDR1 is SGHRS and CDR2 is YFSETQ in the germline V gene. This CDR3 is 13 amino acids long. The CDR3 nucleotides read TGCGCCAGCAGCTTGGACAGCACCTACGAGCAGTACTTC. Translation gives CASSLDSTYEQYF.

The CDR3 loop is CASSYVSQGAYEQYF. The CDR3 region has the DNA TGTGCCAGCAGTTACGTTTCGCAGGGGGCCTACGAGCAGTACTTC. The chain joins TRBV6-2 or TRBV6-3 to TRBJ2-7; 7 nucleotides line up with TRBD1. Germline V gene sequence: CDR1 MNHEY, CDR2 SVGEGT. The junction had 6 bases not matched to a gene; V was cut back by 2 bases and J by 2 bases. The CDR3 totals 15 residues.

The V gene is TRBV2, the J gene TRBJ2-3; D not certain. Trimming pared 8 bases from V and 4 bases from J, leaving 4 bases between. The germline V gene encodes CDR1 SNHLY and CDR2 FYNNEI. CDR3 length equals 10 residues. The CDR3 sequence: CASEADTQYF. The CDR3 region has the DNA TGTGCCAGCGAGGCAGATACGCAGTATTTT. Based on the CDR3 plus reference TRBV2 and TRBJ2-3, the full variable domain is EPEVTQTPSHQVTQMGQEVILRCVPISNHLYFYWYRQILGQKVEFLVSFYNNEISEKSEIFDDQFSVERPDGSNFTLKIRSTKLEDSAMYFCASEADTQYFGPGTRLTVL.

V is TRBV4-1 and J is TRBJ2-1; 7 bases fit TRBD2. CDR3 length: 16 residues. With 1 base clipped from V and 2 bases from J, the junction kept 5 bases outside the gene matches. Germline V lookup: CDR1 MGHRA, CDR2 YSYEKL. CDR3 DNA sequence: TGCGCCAGCAGCCAAGGCTTCGCGGGGGCCTACAATGAGCAGTTCTTC. It is translated as CASSQGFAGAYNEQFF.